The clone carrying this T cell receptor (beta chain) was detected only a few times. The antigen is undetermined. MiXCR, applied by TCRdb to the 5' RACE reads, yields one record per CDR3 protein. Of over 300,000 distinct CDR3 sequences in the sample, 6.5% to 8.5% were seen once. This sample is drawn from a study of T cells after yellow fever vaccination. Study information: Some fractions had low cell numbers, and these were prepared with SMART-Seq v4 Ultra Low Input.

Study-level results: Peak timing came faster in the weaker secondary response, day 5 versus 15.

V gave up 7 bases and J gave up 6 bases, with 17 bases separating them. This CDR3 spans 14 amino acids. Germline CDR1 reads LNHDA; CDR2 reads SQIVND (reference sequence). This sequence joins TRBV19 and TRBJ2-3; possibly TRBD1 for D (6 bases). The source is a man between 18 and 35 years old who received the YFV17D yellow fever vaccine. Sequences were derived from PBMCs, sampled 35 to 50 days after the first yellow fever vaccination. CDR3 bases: TGTGCCAGTACAAAGATGGGGGCAGGGGATACGCAGTATTTT. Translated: CASTKMGAGDTQYF.